Following are 28 T cell receptor beta chains from one sample sequenced in a study of shared clonotypes between healthy human individuals (dated by TCRdb to 2018 to 2020). Library generation was performed with the immunoSEQ multiplex PCR assay. Here the immuneACCESS table is served through TCRdb, limited to in-frame sequences with V and J called. Missing clones are a known gap in these copies; in checked studies unresolved V genes cover under half, and the rest lacks a known reason. In all, the sample holds millions of clones, and just over 90% of those were seen once. Of the sample, 0.3% to 0.4% is held by the ten largest clones. The sample was naive CD4+ T cells from PBMCs. The intended sense of this specimen's cell subset or site label: CD45RA+ positively selected. The receptors were sampled from a man younger than 35 in good health. Some clones in this sample may be carry-over from other donors' samples.

The chain uses TRBV28 and TRBJ2-1; 14 positions match TRBD2. The CDR3 covers 15 residues. The germline V gene has CDR1 MDHEN and CDR2 SYDVKM. After removal of 4 bases from V and 10 bases from J, the junction contained 6 bases not matched to a gene. CDR3 DNA sequence: TGTGCCAGCAGTTCGCGACTAGCGGGAGGGGAGGAGCAGTTCTTC. This sequence encodes CASSSRLAGGEEQFF.

The J gene is TRBJ2-1, the V gene TRBV29-1; weak D call: TRBD2 (5 bases). The ends were cut back, 0 bases at V and 0 bases at J, with 15 bases in the middle. Germline V lookup: CDR1 SQVTM, CDR2 ANQGSEA. CDR3 length: 17 residues. As DNA, the CDR3 is TGCAGCGTTGAAGATGTGGGAGCCCCTAACTCCTACAATGAGCAGTTCTTC. This gives the protein CSVEDVGAPNSYNEQFF.

The chain recombines TRBV7-9 with TRBJ2-5, with 8 positions matching TRBD2. This CDR3 has 15 residues. Germline V CDR1 and CDR2: SEHNR, FQNEAQ (reference sequence). Losses at the gene ends were 2 bases for V and 4 bases for J; bases not matched to a gene: 6. The DNA of the CDR3 is TGTGCCAGCAGCTTAACCAGCGGGAGTGCAGAGACCCAGTACTTC. Protein: CASSLTSGSAETQYF.

The chain recombines TRBV5-1 with TRBJ1-1; maybe TRBD1 (5 bases). Looked up from germline, CDR1 is SGHRS and CDR2 is YFSETQ. This CDR3 spans 15 amino acids. V was cut by 4 bases and J by 0 bases, with 13 bases left in between. DNA for the CDR3: TGCGCCAGCAGCCCCCAGGGCTCTATGAACACTGAAGCTTTCTTT. This sequence encodes CASSPQGSMNTEAFF.

The chain employs TRBV7-3 and TRBJ2-7; 8 positions agree with TRBD1. Per germline, CDR1 SGHTA and CDR2 FQGTGA. The CDR3 covers 14 residues. V gave up 5 bases and J gave up 1 base; unmatched junction bases: 4. In nucleotides, the CDR3 is TGTGCCAGCAGCCCCGGGACAGGTTCCTACGAGCAGTACTTC. This translates into CASSPGTGSYEQYF.

The gene calls are TRBV18 and TRBJ1-4; the match to TRBD1 covers 10 bases. The CDR3 extends over 15 amino acids. CDR1 and CDR2 (germline): KGHSH, LQKENI. The V segment lost 3 bases and the J segment 8 bases; nucleotides outside the gene matches: 6. The CDR3 is CASSPADRGWEKLFF. The CDR3 coding sequence is TGTGCCAGCTCACCCGCGGACAGGGGGTGGGAAAAACTGTTTTTT. Full variable domain (missing parts from reference TRBV18 and TRBJ1-4): NAGVMQNPRHLVRRRGQEARLRCSPMKGHSHVYWYRQLPEEGLKFMVYLQKENIIDESGMPKERFSAEFPKEGPSILRIQQVVRGDSAAYFCASSPADRGWEKLFFGSGTQLSVL.

This rearrangement joins TRBV5-1 to TRBJ2-7; D is undetermined. The CDR3 runs to 12 residues. Deletions cut 4 bases from V and 4 bases from J, with 9 bases between. The germline V gene encodes CDR1 SGHRS and CDR2 YFSETQ. Here the CDR3 reads CASSTGGYEQYF. The CDR3 coding sequence is TGCGCCAGCAGCACGGGCGGATACGAGCAGTACTTC.

The sample holds one count of this clone. The rearrangement joins TRBV7-3 to TRBJ1-2, with D unclear. Germline V CDR1 and CDR2: SGHTA, FQGTGA. The CDR3 extends over 13 amino acids. Trimming took 2 bases from V and 4 from J, leaving 8 bases between them. CDR3 sequence: CASSLSGLYGYTF. DNA for the CDR3: TGTGCCAGCAGCTTATCAGGACTCTATGGCTACACCTTC.

This chain uses TRBV7-2 with TRBJ2-3; D is ambiguous. This CDR3 is 15 amino acids long. Trimming stripped 1 base from V and 1 base from J, with 9 bases between. Germline CDR1 is SGHTA and CDR2 is FQGNSA. The CDR3 nucleotides are TGTGCCAGCAGCTTAGGGGTCCTGGGCACAGATACGCAGTATTTT. Translation: CASSLGVLGTDTQYF.

J is TRBJ2-3 and V is TRBV4-1, with TRBD1 matching 7 bases. V shed 8 bases, J shed 6 bases, and the junction held 20 bases outside the gene matches. CDR1 and CDR2 (germline): MGHRA, YSYEKL. The CDR3 runs 17 residues. CDR3 sequence (DNA): TGCGCCAGCGGAAATATGAGGGTACAGGGGCATAGCGATACGCAGTATTTT. This codes for CASGNMRVQGHSDTQYF.

The rearrangement joins TRBV7-9 to TRBJ1-2, with 7 bases that match TRBD1. Germline V gene lookup returns CDR1 SEHNR and CDR2 FQNEAQ (reference sequence). The CDR3 runs to 15 residues. V shed 4 bases and J 2 bases; nucleotides not matched to a gene: 7. CDR3 DNA: TGTGCCAGCAGCTCCACGACAGGGTTCAACTATGGCTACACCTTC. This translates into CASSSTTGFNYGYTF. The whole variable domain, filled in from reference TRBV7-9 and TRBJ1-2, reads DTGVSQNPRHKITKRGQNVTFRCDPISEHNRLYWYRQTLGQGPEFLTYFQNEAQLEKSRLLSDRFSAERPKGSFSTLEIQRTEQGDSAMYLCASSSTTGFNYGYTFGSGTRLTVV.

The chain combines TRBV4-2 with TRBJ2-1; no reliable D call. CDR1 is LGHNA, CDR2 YNFKEQ, per germline. With 3 bases removed from V and 5 bases from J, the gap between germline ends came to 14 bases. This CDR3 region has 15 residues. CDR3: CASSQPLRLDNEQFF. In DNA form, the CDR3 reads TGTGCCAGCAGCCAGCCTCTGAGGCTGGACAATGAGCAGTTCTTC.

The V call is TRBV28, the J call TRBJ1-2, with 7 bases aligning to TRBD1. Per the germline V gene, CDR1 is MDHEN and CDR2 is SYDVKM. The CDR3 contains 15 residues. Unmatched junction bases numbered 9, after V lost 5 bases and J lost 3 bases. CDR3 loop: CASSPVGTVYYGYTF. DNA of the CDR3: TGTGCCAGCAGTCCCGTCGGGACAGTTTACTATGGCTACACCTTC.

V gene TRBV7-2 combines with J gene TRBJ2-7; D is unclear. The CDR3 runs 10 residues. V gave up 5 bases and J gave up 3 bases, with 2 bases separating them. Germline V gene sequence: CDR1 SGHTA, CDR2 FQGNSA. The CDR3 spells CASSNYEQYF. DNA of the CDR3: TGTGCCAGCAGCAACTACGAGCAGTACTTC.

This clone was seen a single time. The rearrangement joins TRBV10-3 to TRBJ2-7, with 14 bases fitting TRBD2. This CDR3 comprises 17 residues. The V segment lost 0 bases and the J segment 8 bases; nucleotides outside the gene matches: 9. Germline V gene lookup returns CDR1 ENHRY and CDR2 SYGVKD. CDR3 protein: CAISESTSGTSGSKQYF. In nucleotides, the CDR3 is TGTGCCATCAGTGAGTCGACATCAGGGACTAGCGGGAGTAAGCAGTACTTC.

The rearrangement uses TRBV19 and TRBJ1-5; D perhaps matches TRBD1 (5 bases). The V and J ends lost 5 bases and 5 bases respectively, with 22 bases between them. CDR1 is LNHDA and CDR2 is SQIVND in the germline V gene (reference sequence). The CDR3 has 17 amino acids. The CDR3 bases are TGTGCCAGTAGTCCAACCGACAGCGCGAATTATTATCAGCCCCAGCATTTT. Its translation is CASSPTDSANYYQPQHF.

This clone appeared once. Here the CDR3 DNA reads TGTGCCAGCAGCGTCTCCTACGAGCAGTACTTC. This gives the protein CASSVSYEQYF. The chain couples TRBV5-6 to TRBJ2-7; D uncertain. The CDR3 runs to 11 residues. Between the trimmed V and J ends, which lost 4 bases and 0 bases, there was a span of 2 bases. Looked up from germline, CDR1 is SGHDT and CDR2 is YYEEEE.

V and J are TRBV21-1 and TRBJ2-7. TRBV21-1 is tagged as a pseudogene. The length of the CDR3 is 17 residues. CDR3 loop: CASSKLSRSGSSYEQYF. In DNA form, the CDR3 reads TGTGCCAGCAGCAAATTAAGTCGGTCAGGGAGCTCCTACGAGCAGTACTTC.

The genes are TRBV4-1 and TRBJ1-5, with 7 bases aligning to TRBD1. From germline, CDR1 is MGHRA and CDR2 YSYEKL. This CDR3 has 18 residues. The V gene end was trimmed by 2 bases and the J gene end by 4 bases; junction bases not matched to a gene: 14. CDR3 sequence (DNA): TGCGCCAGCAGCCAATGGGCAGGGGGTTTCTCCACAAATCAGCCCCAGCATTTT. It encodes CASSQWAGGFSTNQPQHF.

The chain couples TRBV11-3 to TRBJ2-5; D unclear. Germline values: CDR1 SGHNT, CDR2 YENEEA. The CDR3 totals 12 residues. Trimming pared 4 bases from V and 4 bases from J, leaving 7 bases between. The CDR3 sequence is CASSSDGETQYF. The CDR3 region has the DNA TGTGCCAGCAGCTCCGACGGAGAGACCCAGTACTTC. The full variable domain, in which reference TRBV11-3 and TRBJ2-5 provide the parts outside the CDR3, is EAGVVQSPRYKIIEKKQPVAFWCNPISGHNTLYWYLQNLGQGPELLIRYENEEAVDDSQLPKDRFSAERLKGVDSTLKIQPAELGDSAVYLCASSSDGETQYFGPGTRLLVL.

This chain uses TRBV6-1 with TRBJ1-1; D gene uncertain. This CDR3 is built from 13 residues. With 8 bases removed from V and 0 bases from J, the gap between germline ends came to 10 bases. The V gene's germline CDR1 is MNHNS and CDR2 SASEGT. For the CDR3, the DNA is TGTGCCAGCTATTTCCGGGTGAACACTGAAGCTTTCTTT. Its translation: CASYFRVNTEAFF.

The chain uses TRBV28 and TRBJ2-1, with D tentatively TRBD1 or TRBD2 (6 bases each). This CDR3 region has 16 residues. Trimming left V 2 bases short and J 0 bases short, with 11 bases between. Germline V gene sequence: CDR1 MDHEN, CDR2 SYDVKM. The CDR3 sequence is CASSLGGGNSYNEQFF. DNA for the CDR3: TGTGCCAGCAGTTTAGGGGGCGGGAACTCCTACAATGAGCAGTTCTTC.

This chain connects TRBV11-2 to TRBJ2-7; 8 bases map to TRBD2. Germline CDR1 and CDR2: SGHAT and FQNNGV. The CDR3 consists of 14 residues. With V trimmed by 3 bases and J by 7 bases, 8 bases remained unmatched. The CDR3 region has the DNA TGTGCCAGCAGCTTCCTAGCGGGCCCCTGGGAGCAGTACTTC. It encodes CASSFLAGPWEQYF.

V gene TRBV28 combines with J gene TRBJ1-2, with a weak D call TRBD1 (6 bases). Germline-derived CDR1 and CDR2 are MDHEN and SYDVKM. V was pared by 6 bases and J by 0 bases, with 11 bases between. The CDR3 covers 14 residues. This CDR3 reads CASRTGWANYGYTF. The CDR3 DNA is TGTGCCAGCAGAACAGGGTGGGCTAACTATGGCTACACCTTC.

This chain joins TRBV5-4 and TRBJ2-3; D unclear. The germline V gene encodes CDR1 SGHNT and CDR2 YYREEE (reference sequence). The V end was cut by 0 bases, the J end by 2 bases, with 7 bases between. CDR3 size: 14 residues. CDR3 in amino acids: CASSLEVVTDTQYF. In DNA form, the CDR3 reads TGTGCCAGCAGCTTGGAAGTAGTCACAGATACGCAGTATTTT.

This clone was picked up one time. CDR3 nucleotide sequence: TGCAGCGTTGGAGCCCTTGGCGGAGTTTACGAGCAGTACTTC. Its protein product is CSVGALGGVYEQYF. The chain combines TRBV29-1 with TRBJ2-7, with D uncertain. V gave up 4 bases and J gave up 4 bases, with 17 bases separating them. Germline-derived CDR1 and CDR2 are SQVTM and ANQGSEA. The CDR3 has 14 amino acids.

This sequence joins TRBV29-1 and TRBJ1-2; TRBD1 might be the D (5 bases). Germline CDR1 reads SQVTM; CDR2 reads ANQGSEA. V lost 4 bases and J 0 bases, leaving 12 bases between the germline ends. This CDR3 has 14 residues. CDR3 sequence (DNA): TGCAGCGTTGGCGAGGGGCGTGCTAACTATGGCTACACCTTC. Amino acids: CSVGEGRANYGYTF.

As concerns this clone: The same CDR3 is also encoded by other DNA sequences in this sample. This chain joins TRBV6-5 and TRBJ1-1; 8 positions match TRBD1. The V and J ends lost 7 bases and 4 bases, in that order; junction bases with no gene match: 5. There are 13 residues in the CDR3. CDR1 is MNHEY and CDR2 is SVGAGI in the germline V gene. The CDR3, as DNA: TGTGCCAGCATCCGAACAGGGGGCACTGAAGCTTTCTTT. This translates into CASIRTGGTEAFF.